The 15 T cell receptor beta chains below all came from one sample that was sequenced in a study of vaccination effects on CD4 cells after COVID-19. Once cultured for roughly ten days, the cells underwent separation to obtain CD4+ T cells. Vaccine administered to participants consisted of two doses of either BNT162b2 or mRNA-1273. Assay: immunoSEQ multiplex PCR; the TCRdb copy retains only in-frame clones and omits some. The table shows tens of thousands of clones, with roughly 81% occurring only once. Which antigens these TCRs recognize remains unknown. The sequencing here drew on CD4+ T cells from PBMCs cultured without peptide, taken after COVID-19 vaccination. These TCRs come from a human donor who received a COVID-19 vaccine.

This chain uses TRBV4-1 with TRBJ1-6, with 8 bases matching TRBD1. The CDR3 is made up of 14 amino acids. Germline CDR1 reads MGHRA; CDR2 reads YSYEKL. V gave up 6 bases and J gave up 3 bases; unmatched junction bases: 1. CDR3 coding DNA: TGCGCCAGCAGAGGACAGGGCTATAATTCACCCCTCCACTTT. It translates to CASRGQGYNSPLHF.

This chain links TRBV5-1 with TRBJ1-4; D is unclear. This CDR3 is built from 13 residues. In germline, CDR1 is SGHRS, CDR2 YFSETQ. Trimming shortened V by 3 bases and J by 1 base, and 4 bases separated the two germline ends. CDR3 DNA: TGCGCCAGCAGCTCAGAAACTAATGAAAAACTGTTTTTT. Amino acids: CASSSETNEKLFF. Full variable domain (remainder filled in from reference TRBV5-1 and TRBJ1-4): KAGVTQTPRYLIKTRGQQVTLSCSPISGHRSVSWYQQTPGQGLQFLFEYFSETQRNKGNFPGRFSGRQFSNSRSEMNVSTLELGDSALYLCASSSETNEKLFFGSGTQLSVL.

V is TRBV18 and J is TRBJ1-1; D remains unclear. From germline, CDR1 is KGHSH and CDR2 LQKENI. The CDR3 has 12 amino acids. V lost 3 bases and J lost 3, with 5 bases in between. The CDR3 DNA reads as TGTGCCAGCTCACCCACGGACACTGAAGCTTTCTTT. Its protein product is CASSPTDTEAFF. The whole variable domain, filled in from reference TRBV18 and TRBJ1-1, reads NAGVMQNPRHLVRRRGQEARLRCSPMKGHSHVYWYRQLPEEGLKFMVYLQKENIIDESGMPKERFSAEFPKEGPSILRIQQVVRGDSAAYFCASSPTDTEAFFGQGTRLTVV.

V and J are TRBV24-1 and TRBJ2-3; D remains unclear. Germline loops: CDR1 KGHDR, CDR2 SFDVKD. The CDR3 extends over 13 amino acids. V lost 1 base to trimming and J lost 14 bases, with 15 bases between them. In DNA form, the CDR3 reads TGTGCCACCAGTGATTTTGGACCCGGACGAAGGTATTTT. It translates to CATSDFGPGRRYF.

V usage is TRBV6-5 and J usage is TRBJ2-7; TRBD1 aligns across 10 bases. With V trimmed by 6 bases and J by 3 bases, 8 bases remained unmatched. The CDR3 is 15 amino acids. Germline V gives CDR1 MNHEY, CDR2 SVGAGI. As DNA, the CDR3 is TGTGCCAGCAGGCCCGACAGGGGGCCTCACTACGAGCAGTACGTC. This encodes CASRPDRGPHYEQYV.

The chain links TRBV6-5 to TRBJ1-5; 8 positions match TRBD1. The length of the CDR3 is 14 residues. With 4 bases clipped from V and 7 bases from J, the junction kept 6 bases outside the gene matches. Germline CDR1 reads MNHEY; CDR2 reads SVGAGI. The CDR3 is CASSWTGSQQPQHF. The DNA for the CDR3 is TGTGCCAGCAGTTGGACAGGGTCACAACAGCCCCAGCATTTT.

This chain joins TRBV6-5 and TRBJ2-2; D is undetermined. V lost 5 bases and J 1 base, leaving 8 bases between the germline ends. CDR3 length equals 14 residues. Germline values: CDR1 MNHEY, CDR2 SVGAGI. The CDR3 DNA follows: TGTGCCAGCAGTCCGAGTAGGAACACCGGGGAGCTGTTTTTT. Its translation is CASSPSRNTGELFF.

This chain uses TRBV6-6 with TRBJ1-3, with 7 bases lining up with TRBD1. CDR3 length: 15 residues. The V gene end was trimmed by 8 bases and the J gene end by 3 bases; junction bases not matched to a gene: 10. Germline lookup yields CDR1 MNHNY and CDR2 SVGAGI (reference sequence). The CDR3 nucleotides read TGTGCCAGCGCAGGAGAGGGGGCTGGTGGAAACACCATATATTTT. Protein sequence: CASAGEGAGGNTIYF.

The chain links TRBV10-3 to TRBJ1-5; D unresolved. CDR3 length equals 12 residues. From germline, CDR1 is ENHRY and CDR2 SYGVKD. The V and J ends lost 3 bases and 3 bases respectively, with 3 bases between them. Written as DNA, the CDR3 is TGTGCCATCAGTGACACCAATCAGCCCCAGCATTTT. Amino acids: CAISDTNQPQHF.

V usage is TRBV7-9 and J usage is TRBJ2-1; D possibly matches TRBD1 or TRBD2 (6 bases each). Germline values: CDR1 SEHNR, CDR2 FQNEAQ (reference sequence). The CDR3 totals 12 residues. The CDR3 nucleotides read TGTGCGGAGGGGGGTGTGCTCAATGAGCAGTTCTTC. Translated: CAEGGVLNEQFF.

V and J are TRBV18 and TRBJ1-1, with unresolved D. The V and J ends lost 6 bases and 3 bases respectively, with 11 bases between them. CDR3 length: 13 amino acids. Germline CDR1 and CDR2: KGHSH and LQKENI. The CDR3 DNA reads as TGTGCCAGCTCGGCGTGGAGGGACACTGAAGCTTTCTTT. The encoded protein is CASSAWRDTEAFF.

J is TRBJ2-5 and V is TRBV19; 8 nucleotides align to TRBD2. CDR3 size: 17 residues. The germline gives CDR1 LNHDA, CDR2 SQIVND (reference sequence). V shed 5 bases and J 6 bases; nucleotides not matched to a gene: 17. The CDR3 DNA follows: TGTGCCAGTAGTTCCCGTTTTACTAGCGGCCCCCCGAAGACCCAGTACTTC. As protein: CASSSRFTSGPPKTQYF.

The rearrangement links TRBV7-2 to TRBJ2-3; D unclear. Per germline, CDR1 SGHTA and CDR2 FQGNSA. The CDR3 contains 12 residues. Trimming shortened V by 4 bases and J by 2 bases, and 4 bases separated the two germline ends. DNA for the CDR3: TGTGCCAGCAGCTCGTACACAGATACGCAGTATTTT. Protein: CASSSYTDTQYF. The full variable domain, its missing parts supplied by reference TRBV7-2 and TRBJ2-3, is GAGVSQSPSNKVTEKGKDVELRCDPISGHTALYWYRQSLGQGLEFLIYFQGNSAPDKSGLPSDRFSAERTGGSVSTLTIQRTQQEDSAVYLCASSSYTDTQYFGPGTRLTVL.

This chain connects TRBV6-2 or TRBV6-3 to TRBJ1-1; D unclear. Trimming pared 2 bases from V and 1 base from J, leaving 11 bases between. The CDR3 is 15 amino acids. In germline, CDR1 is MNHEY, CDR2 SVGEGT. In nucleotides, the CDR3 is TGTGCCAGCAGTTACGGGGTGTTTCCGAACACTGAAGCTTTCTTT. Protein: CASSYGVFPNTEAFF.

The rearrangement links TRBV7-2 to TRBJ1-1; no clear D gene. Germline V lookup: CDR1 SGHTA, CDR2 FQGNSA. The CDR3 is 16 amino acids. V was trimmed by 1 base and J by 0 bases, leaving 12 bases between them. This chain's CDR3 is CASSLVGVPLNTEAFF. For the CDR3, the DNA is TGTGCCAGCAGCTTAGTCGGGGTCCCGCTGAACACTGAAGCTTTCTTT.